One sample yielded the 12 T cell receptor beta chains listed below, sequenced in a study of Graves' ophthalmopathy and Graves' hyperthyroidism. CDR3 regions of TCR beta were amplified from RNA transcripts. Second-round multiplex PCR followed a first-round RT-PCR using HTBI primers. MiXCR, run by TCRdb on the multiplex PCR reads, gives a single entry per CDR3 protein. The sample gives 200,000 to 300,000 distinct CDR3 sequences, around 42% of which show up once; over 40% is in the top ten. The sample was peripheral blood. The receptors originated from an adult man with Graves' ophthalmopathy.

The chain joins TRBV20-1 to TRBJ1-1; 8 nucleotides agree with TRBD1. The CDR3 sequence is 15 residues long. Trimming removed 1 base from V and 1 base from J; junction bases left unmatched: 5. CDR1 is DFQATT, CDR2 SNEGSKA, per germline (reference sequence). The CDR3: CSARGSGQANTEAFF. In DNA form, the CDR3 reads TGCAGTGCTAGAGGATCGGGACAGGCGAACACTGAAGCTTTCTTT.

This clonotype was seen a handful of times. The chain combines TRBV7-8 with TRBJ1-5, with D possibly being TRBD1 (5 bases). V was trimmed by 5 bases and J by 7 bases, leaving 12 bases between them. This CDR3 contains 13 residues. Germline CDR1 reads SGHVS; CDR2 reads FQNEAQ. The CDR3 DNA follows: TGTGCCAGCAGCCCCGGGACGAGACAGCCCCAGCATTTT. This encodes CASSPGTRQPQHF.

This clonotype was seen only once. V gene TRBV9 combines with J gene TRBJ2-2; 8 bases align to TRBD2. Germline CDR1 and CDR2: SGDLS and YYNGEE. With 4 bases clipped from V and 3 bases from J, the junction kept 5 bases outside the gene matches. The CDR3 spans 15 residues. The CDR3 DNA is TGTGCCAGCAGCCCGGGGGGGGAGTACACCGGGGAGCTGTTTTTT. Protein product: CASSPGGEYTGELFF.

This clonotype has more than one count but fewer than ten. The chain is built from TRBV7-9 and TRBJ1-1; 9 nucleotides line up with TRBD1. The CDR3 is 16 amino acids. The V and J ends lost 6 bases and 4 bases, in that order; junction bases with no gene match: 12. Germline lookup yields CDR1 SEHNR and CDR2 FQNEAQ (reference sequence). The CDR3 region has the DNA TGTGCCAGCAGACGTCCGGGACAGGGTATGAGCACTGAAGCTTTCTTT. It is translated as CASRRPGQGMSTEAFF.

The V and J genes are TRBV10-3 and TRBJ2-2; D possibly corresponds to TRBD1 (5 bases). Germline-derived CDR1 and CDR2 are ENHRY and SYGVKD. Trimming cost V 2 bases and J 7 bases, with 14 bases left between them. The CDR3 has 15 amino acids. The chain's CDR3 is CAISEPEGAGGELFF. CDR3 bases: TGTGCCATCAGTGAGCCAGAAGGGGCCGGCGGGGAGCTGTTTTTT.

This clonotype was seen more than once but under ten times. V gene TRBV6-5 combines with J gene TRBJ2-2; D might be TRBD2 (6 bases). The CDR3 runs to 14 residues. V lost 4 bases and J 4 bases, leaving 10 bases between the germline ends. The germline CDR1 and CDR2 sequences are MNHEY and SVGAGI. CDR3 DNA: TGTGCCAGCAGTTTGACTAGTGTCACCGGGGAGCTGTTTTTT. Its translation is CASSLTSVTGELFF.

Here the CDR3 reads CAWSGGRDEAFF. The CDR3, as DNA: TGTGCCTGGAGTGGGGGACGGGACGAAGCTTTCTTT. V usage is TRBV30 and J usage is TRBJ1-1, with D perhaps matching TRBD1 (5 bases). CDR3 length: 12 amino acids. Germline V gene sequence: CDR1 GTSNPN, CDR2 SVGIG (reference sequence). V lost 1 base, J lost 8 bases, and 11 bases lay in between.

This clonotype was seen only a few times. This may be a read error: a much more frequent sequence differs by one nucleotide. J is TRBJ2-5 and V is TRBV2; 11 nucleotides match TRBD2. CDR3 length equals 15 residues. V dropped 6 bases and J dropped 3; count of bases not matched to a gene: 6. Germline V gene lookup returns CDR1 SNHLY and CDR2 FYNNEI. The CDR3 reads CASSFTSGGEETQYF. The DNA of the CDR3 is TGTGCCAGCAGCTTCACTAGCGGGGGAGAAGAGACCCAGTACTTC. The complete variable domain, with remaining parts taken from reference TRBV2 and TRBJ2-5, reads EPEVTQTPSHQVTQMGQEVILRCVPISNHLYFYWYRQILGQKVEFLVSFYNNEISEKSEIFDDQFSVERPDGSNFTLKIRSTKLEDSAMYFCASSFTSGGEETQYFGPGTRLLVL.

This clonotype was recorded at least ten times. As DNA, the CDR3 is TGTGCCAGCAGCTCCTACGCACAGGGAGATGGCTACACCTTC. Translating gives CASSSYAQGDGYTF. This rearrangement joins TRBV7-9 to TRBJ1-2, with TRBD1 as a possible D gene (6 bases). The V end was cut by 4 bases, the J end by 6 bases, with 15 bases between. Germline loops: CDR1 SEHNR, CDR2 FQNEAQ (reference sequence). CDR3 length: 14 residues.

This chain uses TRBV29-1 with TRBJ2-7; D is undetermined. Germline assignment: CDR1 SQVTM and CDR2 ANQGSEA. V was cut by 6 bases and J by 2 bases, with 14 bases left in between. CDR3 length: 13 residues. The CDR3 bases are TGCAGCGTAGGCTCGAGACACACCTACGAGCAGTACTTC. Protein sequence: CSVGSRHTYEQYF.

The chain employs TRBV20-1 and TRBJ1-1; the D is unclear. The CDR3 runs 13 residues. Trimming cost V 0 bases and J 11 bases, with 16 bases left between them. Germline assignment: CDR1 DFQATT and CDR2 SNEGSKA (reference sequence). In DNA, the CDR3 is TGCAGTGCTAGAGATATTGCCGAGTTTCGGGCTTTCTTT. Translating it yields CSARDIAEFRAFF.

This clonotype was detected only a few times. The CDR3 sequence: CASSGRGLRDNSGNTIYF. The CDR3 DNA is TGTGCCAGCAGTGGAAGGGGACTCCGGGACAACTCTGGAAACACCATATATTTT. The rearrangement uses TRBV25-1 and TRBJ1-3; tentative D call: TRBD1 (6 bases). From germline, CDR1 is MGHDK and CDR2 SYGVNS. Trimming cost V 4 bases and J 0 bases, with 19 bases left between them. This CDR3 contains 18 residues.